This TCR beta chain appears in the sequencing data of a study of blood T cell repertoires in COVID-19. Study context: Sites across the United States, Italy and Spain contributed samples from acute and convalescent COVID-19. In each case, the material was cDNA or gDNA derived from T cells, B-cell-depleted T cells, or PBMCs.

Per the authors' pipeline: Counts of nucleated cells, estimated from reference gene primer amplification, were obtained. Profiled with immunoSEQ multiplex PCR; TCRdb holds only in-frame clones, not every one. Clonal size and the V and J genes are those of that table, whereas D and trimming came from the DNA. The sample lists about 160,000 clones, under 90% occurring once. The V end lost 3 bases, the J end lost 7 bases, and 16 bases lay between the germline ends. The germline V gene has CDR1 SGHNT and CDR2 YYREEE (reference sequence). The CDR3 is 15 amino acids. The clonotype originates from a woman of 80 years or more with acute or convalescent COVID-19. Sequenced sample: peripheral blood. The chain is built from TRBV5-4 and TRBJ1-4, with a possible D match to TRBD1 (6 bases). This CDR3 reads CASSSLGGAGEKLFF. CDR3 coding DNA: TGTGCCAGCAGCTCTCTTGGGGGCGCAGGTGAAAAACTGTTTTTT.